These 4 T cell receptor beta chains were sequenced from one sample in a study of T-cell reconstitution after alpha-beta-depleted transplantation in children. TCRbeta library construction was performed incorporating unique molecular identifiers. TCRdb called the PCR reads again in MiXCR, with one record for every CDR3 protein. Among around 600,000 distinct CDR3 sequences listed, over 9.5% were seen once. Here the sequenced sample was PBMCs from the stem cell graft donor, taken from the stem cell graft. These receptors originate from a human donor who donated a stem cell graft to a child with acute myeloid leukemia.

V gene TRBV7-9 combines with J gene TRBJ2-1, with D unclear. V shed 3 bases and J shed 9 bases, with 15 bases lying between them. Germline V CDR1 and CDR2: SEHNR, FQNEAQ (reference sequence). There are 14 residues in the CDR3. As DNA, the CDR3 is TGTGCCAGCAGCTTGAGACACGACCCAACTGAGCAGTTCTTC. Translation gives CASSLRHDPTEQFF.

The chain combines TRBV3-1 with TRBJ1-3; 9 positions agree with TRBD1. The CDR3 sequence is 17 residues long. The germline V gene encodes CDR1 LGHDT and CDR2 YNNKEL (reference sequence). The V gene end was trimmed by 4 bases and the J gene end by 0 bases; junction bases not matched to a gene: 7. The CDR3 protein is CASSRRGTGLSGNTIYF. Written as DNA, the CDR3 is TGTGCCAGCAGCCGCAGAGGGACAGGGCTCTCTGGAAACACCATATATTTT.

This clonotype was counted a few times. V usage is TRBV11-2 and J usage is TRBJ1-1; 7 bases are shared with TRBD1. In germline, CDR1 is SGHAT, CDR2 FQNNGV. CDR3 length equals 14 residues. J gave up 5 bases and V 8 bases, and 11 bases lay outside the gene matches. Written as DNA, the CDR3 is TGTGCCAGCGGTAAACAGGGGACCTGGACTGAAGCTTTCTTT. The encoded protein is CASGKQGTWTEAFF.

This clonotype was seen ten or more times. CDR3 sequence reads: CASSINAGSSLGQYF. In DNA, the CDR3 is TGTGCCAGCAGCATCAATGCTGGGTCCTCACTCGGACAGTACTTC. The chain carries TRBV11-2 and TRBJ2-7; D gene uncertain. V shed 5 bases and J shed 10 bases, with 24 bases lying between them. Germline values: CDR1 SGHAT, CDR2 FQNNGV. The CDR3 sequence is 15 residues long.